The rows below give T cell receptor beta chains drawn from one sample of a study of human T cells and chemical hapten exposure. MiXCR, applied by TCRdb to the RACE reads, yields one record per CDR3 protein. The sample has tens of thousands of distinct CDR3 sequences; about 8% are singletons. The source material was whole blood, sampled in connection with sensitization to the hapten diphenylcyclopropenone (DPC). The source of these receptors is a woman younger than 45 with alopecia areata. Some clones in this sample may be carry-over from other donors' samples. Each CDR3 is given with its conserved first and last residue.

v_call: TRBV20-1; j_call: TRBJ1-5; cdr3_aa: CSARVGTGEAQPQHF
v_call: TRBV5-1; j_call: TRBJ1-3; cdr3_aa: CASSLESGSGNTIYF
v_call: TRBV2; j_call: TRBJ1-6; cdr3_aa: CASSVNPRQPNSPLHF
v_call: TRBV10-3; j_call: TRBJ1-4; cdr3_aa: CAISDDRDVWEKLFF
v_call: TRBV29-1; j_call: TRBJ2-7; cdr3_aa: CSVDGETGYEQYF
v_call: TRBV29-1; j_call: TRBJ1-1; cdr3_aa: CSGKTPLNTEAFF
v_call: TRBV6-1; j_call: TRBJ2-1; cdr3_aa: CASPRTGGDEQFF
v_call: TRBV6-2/TRBV6-3; j_call: TRBJ1-1; cdr3_aa: CASSYSVSGGDTEAFF
v_call: TRBV6-1; j_call: TRBJ1-2; cdr3_aa: CASSEATGRSYGYTF
v_call: TRBV5-1; j_call: TRBJ2-1; cdr3_aa: CASSWTVGNEQFF
v_call: TRBV6-4; j_call: TRBJ2-7; cdr3_aa: CASRHVNQRVHEQYF
v_call: TRBV12-3/TRBV12-4; j_call: TRBJ2-3; cdr3_aa: CASSSTWGLRPSTDTQYF
v_call: TRBV4-2; j_call: TRBJ1-5; cdr3_aa: CASSQGDSNQPQHF
v_call: TRBV5-4; j_call: TRBJ2-7; cdr3_aa: CASSLVEGYEQYF
v_call: TRBV20-1; j_call: TRBJ2-3; cdr3_aa: CSAEPRSFMGADTQYF
v_call: TRBV28; j_call: TRBJ2-3; cdr3_aa: CASSQWGITDTQYF
v_call: TRBV6-5; j_call: TRBJ2-6; cdr3_aa: CASSYRRGLGANVLTF
v_call: TRBV2; j_call: TRBJ1-3; cdr3_aa: CASGSSGNTIYF
v_call: TRBV5-1; j_call: TRBJ2-7; cdr3_aa: CASSSLSGLEQYF
v_call: TRBV5-1; j_call: TRBJ2-5; cdr3_aa: CASSLVPGSETQYF
v_call: TRBV20-1; j_call: TRBJ1-1; cdr3_aa: CSARAPEGRADEAFF
v_call: TRBV2; j_call: TRBJ1-4; cdr3_aa: CASRLSGATNEKLFF
v_call: TRBV2; j_call: TRBJ1-6; cdr3_aa: CASSEAAGGRTPLHF
v_call: TRBV2; j_call: TRBJ1-1; cdr3_aa: CASSEGTHATEAFF
v_call: TRBV3-1; j_call: TRBJ1-1; cdr3_aa: CASRYRGTGTEAFF
v_call: TRBV19; j_call: TRBJ1-2; cdr3_aa: CASRETGEGFYGYTF
v_call: TRBV6-6; j_call: TRBJ2-4; cdr3_aa: CASRQLAGGPRDIQYF
v_call: TRBV6-1; j_call: TRBJ2-3; cdr3_aa: CASSERPTGDSTDTQYF
v_call: TRBV6-5; j_call: TRBJ1-1; cdr3_aa: CASSSRGVYTEAFF
v_call: TRBV12-5; j_call: TRBJ1-1; cdr3_aa: CASGLMGGTEAFF
v_call: TRBV6-5; j_call: TRBJ1-1; cdr3_aa: CASSAPRFPNTEAFF
v_call: TRBV20-1; j_call: TRBJ2-3; cdr3_aa: CSARASRTDTQYF
v_call: TRBV9; j_call: TRBJ2-7; cdr3_aa: CASSNGQGKPTHEQYF
v_call: TRBV4-1; j_call: TRBJ2-3; cdr3_aa: CASSRSGRSTDTQYF
v_call: TRBV7-9; j_call: TRBJ1-2; cdr3_aa: CASSFETGAASYTF
v_call: TRBV7-9; j_call: TRBJ2-3; cdr3_aa: CASSSGTGRWGTQYF
v_call: TRBV18; j_call: TRBJ2-2; cdr3_aa: CASSSSQGAGELFF
v_call: TRBV20-1; j_call: TRBJ1-4; cdr3_aa: CSAWGATGGDEKLFF
v_call: TRBV7-2; j_call: TRBJ1-2; cdr3_aa: CASSLRGTYYGYTF
v_call: TRBV29-1; j_call: TRBJ1-1; cdr3_aa: CSVPKQGGTEAFF
v_call: TRBV29-1; j_call: TRBJ1-1; cdr3_aa: CSVAHMNTEAFF
v_call: TRBV7-8; j_call: TRBJ1-3; cdr3_aa: CASSTDSMNTIYF
v_call: TRBV11-3; j_call: TRBJ2-2; cdr3_aa: CASSSLTGGHGELFF
v_call: TRBV7-7; j_call: TRBJ2-3; cdr3_aa: CASSLTGTDTQYF
v_call: TRBV20-1; j_call: TRBJ2-3; cdr3_aa: CSARGVTSGGADTQYF
v_call: TRBV9; j_call: TRBJ2-3; cdr3_aa: CASSVAGTGGTDTQYF
v_call: TRBV18; j_call: TRBJ1-3; cdr3_aa: CASSPGRSGNTIYF
v_call: TRBV5-1; j_call: TRBJ2-2; cdr3_aa: CASSPGQDRAGELFF
v_call: TRBV5-6; j_call: TRBJ2-2; cdr3_aa: CASSPLSAGELFF
v_call: TRBV5-1; j_call: TRBJ1-2; cdr3_aa: CASSSTLGYDVDYGYTF
v_call: TRBV20-1; j_call: TRBJ2-5; cdr3_aa: CSARGEGEATSAETQYF
v_call: TRBV12-3/TRBV12-4; j_call: TRBJ1-2; cdr3_aa: CASSLNHNYGYTF
v_call: TRBV20-1; j_call: TRBJ2-5; cdr3_aa: CSARGDGGPRPKYF
v_call: TRBV20-1; j_call: TRBJ2-3; cdr3_aa: CSTAYHGGGGPTDTQYF
v_call: TRBV6-4; j_call: TRBJ1-1; cdr3_aa: CASSLWVGHTEAFF